This TCR beta chain comes out of a study of blood T cell repertoires in COVID-19. Study-level background: Both acute and convalescent COVID-19 samples were obtained from the United States, Italy and Spain. T cells, B-cell-depleted T cells, or PBMCs provided the cDNA or gDNA that served as material.

A single count supports this clone. Authors' processing steps: For nucleated cells, counts were estimated from reference gene primer amplification. The data were produced by immunoSEQ multiplex PCR, yet TCRdb's version contains in-frame clones alone and is incomplete. The DNA was the basis for D and trimming; V, J and clone size are from that table. Here the sample spans approximately 210,000 clones, roughly 89% being singletons. CDR3 size: 15 residues. With 5 bases removed from V and 4 bases from J, the gap between germline ends came to 15 bases. CDR1 and CDR2 from the germline V gene are MNHEY and SMNVEV (reference sequence).

What was sequenced was peripheral blood. V is TRBV27 and J is TRBJ1-5; TRBD1 is a possible D gene (6 bases). The clonotype originates from a man aged 25 to 45 who had recovered from COVID-19. The CDR3: CASSLGGGPNQPQHF. DNA for the CDR3: TGTGCCAGCAGTCTAGGGGGGGGTCCTAATCAGCCCCAGCATTTT.